This T cell receptor (beta chain) stems from a study of patients and donors after allogeneic stem cell transplantation. TCRdb fed the RT-PCR reads into MiXCR, producing one record per CDR3 protein. The sample has 70,000 to 95,000 distinct CDR3 sequences; roughly 4.9% are singletons. Remarks on this clonotype: A much more abundant neighbour one base away suggests this may be a read error.

The CDR3 runs to 15 residues. After removal of 4 bases from V and 6 bases from J, the junction contained 10 bases not matched to a gene. The germline V gene has CDR1 SGHAT and CDR2 FQDESV (reference sequence). The TCR originated in a human donor who was either an allogeneic HSCT recipient or a stem cell or donor lymphocyte infusion donor (not recorded which). It is not recorded whose cells these are; they may come from a transplant donor. The chain couples TRBV11-1 to TRBJ2-7; 9 nucleotides agree with TRBD1. The sample comprised blood, either unsorted or a sorted T cell fraction (not recorded which). The CDR3: CASSSTRDRAGEQYF. In nucleotides, the CDR3 is TGTGCCAGCAGCTCGACCCGGGACAGGGCAGGCGAGCAGTACTTC.